The source of this T cell receptor beta chain is a study of spatial heterogeneity in lung cancer. TCRdb re-derived calls from the 5' RACE reads in MiXCR, one entry per CDR3 protein. The sample has 20,000 to 25,000 distinct CDR3 sequences; 4.6% are singletons. As for time point: sample taken at primary tumor resection. Unsorted samples of tumor, nontumor lung or frozen PBMC had their whole RNA sequenced. This clonotype was recorded many times. The clonotype was recovered from a male donor with early-stage non-small cell lung cancer. The sequences come from PBMCs, collected at surgery.

In nucleotides, the CDR3 is TGTGCCAGCCGCCCCGGGGGATCGAACACTGAAGCTTTCTTT. As protein: CASRPGGSNTEAFF. The chain couples TRBV18 to TRBJ1-1, with a possible D match to TRBD1 (5 bases). The germline CDR1 and CDR2 sequences are KGHSH and LQKENI. V lost 8 bases and J 1 base, leaving 14 bases between the germline ends. The CDR3 runs to 14 residues.